A selection of T cell receptor beta chains follows, all from one sample in a study of early T cells in non-severe SARS-CoV-2 infection. TCRdb passed the 5' RACE reads through MiXCR, listing each CDR3 protein once. The sample has about 70,000 distinct CDR3 sequences, 10% to 15% seen once. Sequences were derived from whole blood, sampled at baseline. The origin of the receptors is an adult who was a healthcare worker with PCR-confirmed SARS-CoV-2 infection or an uninfected control (not recorded which). The donor label of this sample is uncertain. Both conserved end residues are part of each CDR3.

v_call	j_call	cdr3_aa
TRBV20-1	TRBJ2-7	CSAREIGGYEQYF
TRBV6-2/TRBV6-3	TRBJ2-6	CASSHTLAGENSGANVLTF
TRBV7-6	TRBJ1-1	CASSLVEDSEAFF
TRBV6-2/TRBV6-3	TRBJ2-1	CASTQGYNEQFF
TRBV18	TRBJ1-5	CASSPPGGLQPQHF
TRBV7-3	TRBJ2-3	CASSPYQPSSGVGNTQYF
TRBV7-9	TRBJ2-3	CASSSRSDTQYF
TRBV6-5	TRBJ2-7	CASRGYVVGEQYF
TRBV4-2	TRBJ2-1	CASSQLPQLDEQFF
TRBV20-1	TRBJ2-5	CSARPRQGYQETQYF
TRBV20-1	TRBJ2-3	CSARDLFKGSTDTQYF
TRBV12-3/TRBV12-4	TRBJ2-5	CASSLDRGQGTQYF
TRBV5-6	TRBJ1-6	CASSLRDSWNSPLHF
TRBV10-3	TRBJ2-7	CAITDRPPYEQYF
TRBV6-6	TRBJ1-6	CASSYGGTGGSPLHF
TRBV6-5	TRBJ2-1	CASSRVPGRTYNEQFF
TRBV10-3	TRBJ2-2	CAISARRRDTGELFF
TRBV5-1	TRBJ1-1	CASGLDRANTEAFF
TRBV5-1	TRBJ2-1	CASGNPNEQFF
TRBV27	TRBJ1-1	CASSPRGLGTEAFF
TRBV6-5	TRBJ1-6	CASGVIGSPLHF
TRBV18	TRBJ2-5	CASSPPGQGGETQYF
TRBV12-5	TRBJ1-2	CASALNRWYGYTF
TRBV4-3	TRBJ1-4	CASSPRTAGEKLFF
TRBV19	TRBJ2-7	CASGFADRSSYEQYF
TRBV4-3	TRBJ1-4	CASSHIRAGTPFGGDNEKLFF
TRBV6-1	TRBJ1-6	CASNLWQRENSPLHF
TRBV20-1	TRBJ2-3	CSARALQTSGGPSTDTQYF
TRBV4-3	TRBJ2-7	CASSQVLNSYEQYF
TRBV5-1	TRBJ2-2	CASSAETGAGELFF
TRBV20-1	TRBJ1-1	CSARDKQGPTEAFF
TRBV2	TRBJ2-1	CASSPLPLGPYNEQFF
TRBV20-1	TRBJ2-3	CSAPGLAGLTDTQYF
TRBV20-1	TRBJ2-5	CSARDRGQTETQYF
TRBV4-3	TRBJ2-5	CASSQLGLGLQETQYF